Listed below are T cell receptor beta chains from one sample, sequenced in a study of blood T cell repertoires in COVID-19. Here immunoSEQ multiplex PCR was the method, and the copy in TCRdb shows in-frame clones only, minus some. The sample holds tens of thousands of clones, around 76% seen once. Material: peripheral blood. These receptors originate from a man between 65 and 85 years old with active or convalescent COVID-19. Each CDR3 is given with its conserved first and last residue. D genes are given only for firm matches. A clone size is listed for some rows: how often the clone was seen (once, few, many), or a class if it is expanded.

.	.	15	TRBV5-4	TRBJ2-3	CASSLGGSSWDTQYF	TGTGCCAGCAGCTTGGGGGGATCTAGCTGGGATACGCAGTATTTT
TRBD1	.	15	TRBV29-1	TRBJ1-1	CSVLTTGDRALAAFF	TGCAGCGTACTCACCACAGGGGACAGGGCGCTTGCGGCTTTCTTT
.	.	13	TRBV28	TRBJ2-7	CASTPHTPYEQYF	TGTGCCAGCACCCCGCACACCCCCTACGAGCAGTACTTC
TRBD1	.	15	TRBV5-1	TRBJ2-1	CASSLEGGVDNEQFF	TGCGCCAGCAGCTTGGAAGGGGGCGTCGACAATGAGCAGTTCTTC
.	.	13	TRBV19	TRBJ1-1	CASSIEGGTEAFF	TGTGCCAGTAGTATAGAGGGGGGCACTGAAGCTTTCTTT
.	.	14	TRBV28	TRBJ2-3	CASNGAGSTDTQYF	TGTGCCAGCAATGGGGCCGGGAGCACAGATACGCAGTATTTT
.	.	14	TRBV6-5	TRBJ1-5	CASSFRGGYQPQHF	TGTGCCAGCAGTTTTCGAGGGGGATATCAGCCCCAGCATTTT
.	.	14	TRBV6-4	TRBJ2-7	CASFSRLGPYEQYF	TGTGCCAGCTTCTCCCGACTAGGGCCCTACGAGCAGTACTTC
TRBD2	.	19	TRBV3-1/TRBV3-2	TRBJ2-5	CASSSKSSLAGGRAETQYF	TGTGCCAGCAGCAGCAAGTCCTCGCTAGCGGGGGGGCGGGCAGAGACCCAGTACTTC
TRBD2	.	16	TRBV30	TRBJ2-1	CAWRGRTSGGYNEQFF	TGTGCCTGGAGGGGCCGGACTAGCGGGGGTTACAATGAGCAGTTCTTC
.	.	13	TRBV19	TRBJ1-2	CASSRDSHYGYTF	TGTGCCAGTAGTCGAGACAGCCACTATGGCTACACCTTC
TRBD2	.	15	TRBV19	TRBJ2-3	CASGGAGGLGDTQYF	TGTGCCAGTGGGGGTGCGGGGGGGCTTGGAGATACGCAGTATTTT
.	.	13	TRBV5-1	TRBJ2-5	CASSFRSRGTQYF	TGCGCCAGCAGCTTTAGGTCGCGGGGGACCCAGTACTTC
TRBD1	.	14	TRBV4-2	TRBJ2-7	CASSPGQENYEQYF	TGTGCCAGCAGCCCCGGACAGGAGAACTACGAGCAGTACTTC
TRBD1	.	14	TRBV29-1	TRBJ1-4	CSVAPGQKLEKLFF	TGCAGCGTCGCTCCGGGACAGAAGTTAGAAAAACTGTTTTTT
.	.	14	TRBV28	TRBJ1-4	CASSLQGSNEKLFF	TGTGCCAGCAGTTTACAGGGGTCTAATGAAAAACTGTTTTTT
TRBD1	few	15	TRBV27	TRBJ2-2	CASALDTGATGELFF	TGTGCCAGCGCCTTGGACACAGGGGCCACCGGGGAGCTGTTTTTT
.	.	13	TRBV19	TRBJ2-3	CASSPTITDTQYF	TGTGCCAGTAGTCCAACAATCACAGATACGCAGTATTTT
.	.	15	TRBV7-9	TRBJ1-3	CASSFGQISGNTIYF	TGTGCCAGCAGCTTTGGGCAGATCTCTGGAAACACCATATATTTT
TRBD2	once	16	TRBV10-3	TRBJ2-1	CAISEFGLGPRNEQFF	TGTGCCATCAGTGAGTTCGGACTAGGGCCCAGGAATGAGCAGTTCTTC
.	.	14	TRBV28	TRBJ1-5	CASSLRQDNQPQHF	TGTGCCAGCAGTTTACGGCAGGACAATCAGCCCCAGCATTTT
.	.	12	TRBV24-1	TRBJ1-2	CATSNREYGYTF	TGTGCCACCTCGAACAGGGAGTATGGCTACACCTTC
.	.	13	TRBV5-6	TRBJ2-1	CASSLGQYNEQFF	TGTGCCAGCAGCTTGGGCCAGTACAATGAGCAGTTCTTC
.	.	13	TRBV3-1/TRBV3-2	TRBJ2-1	CASSQEGRHEQFF	TGTGCCAGCAGCCAAGAAGGGAGGCATGAGCAGTTCTTC
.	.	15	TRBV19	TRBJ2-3	CASSIKGVPTDTQYF	TGTGCCAGTAGTATTAAGGGGGTCCCCACAGATACGCAGTATTTT
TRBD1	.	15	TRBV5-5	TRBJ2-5	CASSLNLGGRETQYF	TGTGCCAGCAGCTTGAACTTAGGGGGCCGGGAGACCCAGTACTTC
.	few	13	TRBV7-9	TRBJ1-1	CASSLEGNTEAFF	TGTGCCAGCAGCTTGGAGGGGAACACTGAAGCTTTCTTT
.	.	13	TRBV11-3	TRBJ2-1	CASSFDRVGRQFF	TGTGCCAGCAGCTTCGACCGGGTGGGGCGGCAGTTCTTC